This T cell receptor (beta chain) was retrieved from a study of T cell changes during pregnancy in multiple sclerosis. The germline V gene has CDR1 SGHNT and CDR2 YYREEE (reference sequence). V lost 3 bases and J lost 9, with 7 bases in between. This CDR3 contains 11 residues. Some clones are missing from TCRdb's copy, which holds only in-frame ones; the method was immunoSEQ multiplex PCR. The table includes 30,000 to 40,000 clones, 89% detected once. The receptor was isolated from a female donor with multiple sclerosis, enrolled in a pregnancy study. The sample in question was CD8+ T cells from peripheral blood mononuclear cells, obtained in the first trimester of pregnancy. This chain links TRBV5-4 with TRBJ2-1, with D tentatively TRBD2 (5 bases). The CDR3 nucleotides are TGTGCCAGCAGCTATACTAGTGAGCAGTTCTTC. The encoded protein is CASSYTSEQFF.